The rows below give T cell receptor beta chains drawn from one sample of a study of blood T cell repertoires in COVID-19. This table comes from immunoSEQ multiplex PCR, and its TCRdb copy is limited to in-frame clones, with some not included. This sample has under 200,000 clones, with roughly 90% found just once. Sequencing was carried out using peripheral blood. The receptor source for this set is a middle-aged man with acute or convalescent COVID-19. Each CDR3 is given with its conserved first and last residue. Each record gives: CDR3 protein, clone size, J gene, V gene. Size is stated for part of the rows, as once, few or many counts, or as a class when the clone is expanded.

CASSRSGYEQYF | . | TRBJ2-7 | TRBV14
CASKYRDSINYGYTF | once | TRBJ1-2 | TRBV19
CASSPGSRLAHTYNEQFF | . | TRBJ2-1 | TRBV7-3
CATRGLRKGSGEKLFF | . | TRBJ1-4 | TRBV15
CASRPSGYPDTQYF | . | TRBJ2-3 | TRBV27
CASSYGTRGTGTQYF | . | TRBJ2-5 | TRBV6-5
CSVRGFNTEAFF | . | TRBJ1-1 | TRBV29-1
CASSHGGAPNQPQHF | . | TRBJ1-5 | TRBV6-6
CAIRGDSRGGEVFTEAFF | . | TRBJ1-1 | TRBV10-3
CASALPGQGLYNEQFF | . | TRBJ2-1 | TRBV5-6
CASSLSPGVGYEQYF | . | TRBJ2-7 | TRBV5-1
CARSLAGQKETQYF | . | TRBJ2-5 | TRBV5-3
CAWTFNRDTLNTEAFF | . | TRBJ1-1 | TRBV30
CASSPKPQGAGGYTF | . | TRBJ1-2 | TRBV7-2
CASSLEPDSGGTQYF | . | TRBJ2-5 | TRBV7-2
CASSRDWNTEAFF | . | TRBJ1-1 | TRBV7-8
CASRGQGSYEQYF | . | TRBJ2-7 | TRBV27
CASSVGPRTGYYGYTF | . | TRBJ1-2 | TRBV9
CASSLRTGGAEDNEQFF | . | TRBJ2-1 | TRBV4-1
CSASPEAFF | . | TRBJ1-1 | TRBV20-1
CSALGGRASYNEQFF | . | TRBJ2-1 | TRBV29-1
CASSLGPTSGTTDTQYF | . | TRBJ2-3 | TRBV7-3
CASSPDRGLYGYTF | once | TRBJ1-2 | TRBV6-5
CAWTRGTNTGELFF | . | TRBJ2-2 | TRBV30
CASSYSRQGGDTQYF | once | TRBJ2-3 | TRBV6-5
CASSITGGTGELFF | . | TRBJ2-2 | TRBV7-3
CASSPRGTDALDIQYF | . | TRBJ2-4 | TRBV28
CASSLGQGSLFF | . | TRBJ1-4 | TRBV5-1
CASSFGSGNTIYF | . | TRBJ1-3 | TRBV7-3
CASSPKTINYGYTF | . | TRBJ1-2 | TRBV7-9
CASSSPAPGLAGRTDTQYF | . | TRBJ2-3 | TRBV7-3
CASSRLGRDTQYF | . | TRBJ2-3 | TRBV6-5
CASSSAGYGYTF | . | TRBJ1-2 | TRBV6-5
CASSFSPQETQYF | . | TRBJ2-5 | TRBV7-3
CASSPGTGFPYGYTF | . | TRBJ1-2 | TRBV28
CASSIGTGMREQFF | . | TRBJ2-1 | TRBV19
CASSLESQRVETQYF | few | TRBJ2-5 | TRBV7-2
CASSQGVAGGTDTQYF | . | TRBJ2-3 | TRBV4-2
CASSSPGLEKLFF | . | TRBJ1-4 | TRBV9
CASSRTGTSTPGELFF | . | TRBJ2-2 | TRBV4-1
CASSQDLPTGPAKQFF | once | TRBJ2-1 | TRBV4-2
CASSLGGQGWETQYF | . | TRBJ2-5 | TRBV7-3
CAWRRWGTSGTLSYEQYF | . | TRBJ2-7 | TRBV30
CASSMRGGLGDEQFF | . | TRBJ2-1 | TRBV28
CASSIPTGMNTEAFF | . | TRBJ1-1 | TRBV19
CASSTRAGPIPYNEQFF | . | TRBJ2-1 | TRBV27
CASSTRGQGYQPQHF | . | TRBJ1-5 | TRBV6-2/TRBV6-3
CASSRRGLVNEQFF | . | TRBJ2-1 | TRBV7-8